This TCR beta chain was retrieved from a study of follicular helper T cells after annual influenza vaccination. The overall study: For some subjects, blood spans the 2013-2014, 2014-2015 and 2015-2016 annual vaccinations. Study conclusions and caveats: Day 7 ICOS+CD38+ clones were most often found later in ICOS-CD38- cTfh cells.

TCRB sequencing was done at Survey resolution level. This table comes from immunoSEQ multiplex PCR, and its TCRdb copy is limited to in-frame clones, with some not included. The data hold approximately 9,600 clones, with approximately 82% observed a single time. The time point: 2014-2015 season, 7 days after vaccination. About this clone: The antigen is not known.

The germline V gene encodes CDR1 LNHDA and CDR2 SQIVND (reference sequence). This CDR3 comprises 14 residues. V dropped 5 bases and J dropped 5; count of bases not matched to a gene: 6. The chain links TRBV19 to TRBJ2-1; TRBD1 matches at 7 bases. This receptor was identified in an adult who received the influenza vaccine. Sequencing used CXCR5- memory CD4+ T cells sorted from blood, obtained 7 days after influenza vaccination. CDR3 in DNA: TGTGCCAGTAGTCCGATTGACAGGGACAATGAGCAGTTCTTC. Amino acids: CASSPIDRDNEQFF. Combining the CDR3 with reference TRBV19 and TRBJ2-1 gives the whole variable domain DGGITQSPKYLFRKEGQNVTLSCEQNLNHDAMYWYRQDPGQGLRLIYYSQIVNDFQKGDIAEGYSVSREKKESFPLTVTSAQKNPTAFYLCASSPIDRDNEQFFGPGTRLTVL.